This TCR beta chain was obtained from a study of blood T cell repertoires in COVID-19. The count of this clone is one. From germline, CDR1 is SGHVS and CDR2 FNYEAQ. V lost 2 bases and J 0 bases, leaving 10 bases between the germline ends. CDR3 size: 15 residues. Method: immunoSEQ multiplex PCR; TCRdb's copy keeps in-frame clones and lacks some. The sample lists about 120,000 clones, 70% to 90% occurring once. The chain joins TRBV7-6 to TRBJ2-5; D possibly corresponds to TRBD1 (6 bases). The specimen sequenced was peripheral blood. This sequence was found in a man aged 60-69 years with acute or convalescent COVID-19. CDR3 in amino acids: CASSLRGTYQETQYF. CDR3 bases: TGTGCCAGCAGCTTACGAGGGACATACCAAGAGACCCAGTACTTC.